This T cell receptor (beta chain) was identified in a study of OX40 agonist ivuxolimab in advanced cancers. Study-wide context: Patients were dosed with the agonistic anti-OX40 (CD134) antibody ivuxolimab. Eligibility admitted prior anti-PD-1, anti-PD-L1 or anti-CTLA-4 therapy; roughly 39% had some.

This clone was seen only once. The assay was immunoSEQ multiplex PCR, and TCRdb's table has in-frame clones only and misses some. The sample holds approximately 100,000 clones, more than 80% seen once. This CDR3 has 18 residues. V gave up 3 bases and J gave up 4 bases; unmatched junction bases: 10. The V gene's germline CDR1 is SGDLS and CDR2 YYNGEE. This sequence was found in an adult with an advanced solid tumor such as melanoma, head and neck, liver or kidney cancer. Source: CD4+ or CD8+ T cells sorted from blood, taken in a trial of the OX40 agonist ivuxolimab. The rearrangement links TRBV9 to TRBJ2-1, with 13 positions matching TRBD2. CDR3 in DNA: TGTGCCAGCAGCGCAGACGGAGCGGGACTAGCGGGGTACAATGAGCAGTTCTTC. Amino acids: CASSADGAGLAGYNEQFF.